The clone carrying this T cell receptor (beta chain) was picked up one time. The data are from a study of blood T cell repertoires in COVID-19. Study background: Specimens from acute and convalescent COVID-19 originated in the United States, Italy and Spain. T cells, B-cell-depleted T cells, or PBMCs supplied cDNA or gDNA.

Per the study methods: Quantification of nucleated cells was approximated via reference gene primer amplification. Data came from immunoSEQ multiplex PCR; TCRdb stores just in-frame clones and leaves some out. For V, J and clone size, that table is used; D and trimming come from the DNA. The profile covers about 59,000 clones, with 65% to 80% appearing a single time and 3% to 4% taken by the ten largest. V shed 4 bases and J shed 4 bases, with 13 bases lying between them. The CDR3 length is 14 residues. Germline loops: CDR1 MNHEY, CDR2 SVGEGT. This chain uses TRBV6-2 or TRBV6-3 with TRBJ1-1; D not resolved. This clonotype was obtained from a man in his sixties with acute or convalescent COVID-19. The sample comprised peripheral blood. The DNA of the CDR3 is TGTGCCAGCAGTTTATCACTTGGGAGCACTGAAGCTTTCTTT. Residues: CASSLSLGSTEAFF.